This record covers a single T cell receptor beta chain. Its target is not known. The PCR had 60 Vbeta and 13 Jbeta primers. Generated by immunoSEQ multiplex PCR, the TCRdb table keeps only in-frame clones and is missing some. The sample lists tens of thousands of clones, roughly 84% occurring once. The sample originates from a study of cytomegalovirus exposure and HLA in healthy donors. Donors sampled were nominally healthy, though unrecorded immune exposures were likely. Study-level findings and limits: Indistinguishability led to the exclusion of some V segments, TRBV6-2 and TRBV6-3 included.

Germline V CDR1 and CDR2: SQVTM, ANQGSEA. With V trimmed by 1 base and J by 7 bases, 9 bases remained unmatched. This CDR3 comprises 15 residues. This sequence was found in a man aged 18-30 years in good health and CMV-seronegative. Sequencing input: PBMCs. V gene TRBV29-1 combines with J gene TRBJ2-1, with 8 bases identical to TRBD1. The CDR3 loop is CSVEGMTGVTNEQFF. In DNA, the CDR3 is TGCAGCGTTGAAGGTATGACAGGGGTTACAAATGAGCAGTTCTTC.